The source of this TCR beta chain is a study of memory CD4+ T cells and cytomegalovirus serostatus. This clone was counted between two and nine times. The sort gate was single viable CD3+CD4+CD8-CD45RO+ cells for memory CD4+ T cells. The V end lost 11 bases, the J end lost 3 bases, and 14 bases lay between the germline ends. Germline CDR1 LNHDA, CDR2 SQIVND (reference sequence). The CDR3 length is 13 residues. Data came from immunoSEQ multiplex PCR; TCRdb stores just in-frame clones and leaves some out. The table has 55,000 to 80,000 clones, about 75% seen once. Sample: memory CD4+ T cells from blood. This receptor was identified in an adult in good health and CMV-seropositive. This chain connects TRBV19 to TRBJ1-5; weak D call: TRBD1 (5 bases). CDR3 sequence reads: CAVGGGDNQPQHF. The CDR3 nucleotides are TGTGCCGTTGGGGGAGGGGACAATCAGCCCCAGCATTTT. Together with reference TRBV19 and TRBJ1-5, the CDR3 gives the full variable domain: DGGITQSPKYLFRKEGQNVTLSCEQNLNHDAMYWYRQDPGQGLRLIYYSQIVNDFQKGDIAEGYSVSREKKESFPLTVTSAQKNPTAFYLCAVGGGDNQPQHFGDGTRLSIL.